This T cell receptor (beta chain) was found in a study of T cell repertoires in cytomegalovirus infection. With regard to this clonotype: Antigen specificity is unknown.

Via MiXCR, TCRdb re-called the reads, giving one row per CDR3 protein. The table records about 890,000 distinct CDR3 sequences, less than 40% of them present only once. The germline CDR1 and CDR2 sequences are PRHDT and FYEKMQ (reference sequence). This CDR3 spans 17 amino acids. V lost 5 bases, J lost 1 base, and 10 bases stayed unmatched. This rearrangement joins TRBV13 to TRBJ2-1; 8 bases align to TRBD1. The sequencing here drew on cultured CD8+ T cells from PBMCs, taken from culture after CMV antigen stimulation. The TCR originated in a human donor in good health (CMV status not recorded). Some clones in this sample may be carry-over from other donors' samples. The DNA for the CDR3 is TGTGCCAGCAGCCTTTTCCTCGACAGGGGTTCCTACAATGAGCAGTTCTTC. The encoded protein is CASSLFLDRGSYNEQFF. The whole variable domain, remainder taken from reference TRBV13 and TRBJ2-1, is AAGVIQSPRHLIKEKRETATLKCYPIPRHDTVYWYQQGPGQDPQFLISFYEKMQSDKGSIPDRFSAQQFSDYHSELNMSSLELGDSALYFCASSLFLDRGSYNEQFFGPGTRLTVL.